This T cell receptor beta chain is from a study of T cells after yellow fever vaccination. TCRdb re-called the 5' RACE reads through MiXCR, storing one row per CDR3 protein. Among approximately 580,000 distinct CDR3 sequences listed, less than 20% were seen once. This clonotype was seen only a few times. Trimming cost V 4 bases and J 8 bases; bases outside gene matches: 8. The CDR3 sequence is 15 residues long. CDR1 is MNHEY and CDR2 is SVGEGT in the germline V gene. The chain links TRBV6-2 or TRBV6-3 to TRBJ2-1; 10 positions agree with TRBD2. The TCR originated in a man aged 18 to 29 who received the YFV17D yellow fever vaccine. The material was PBMCs, obtained about 5 days after the first yellow fever vaccination. Here the CDR3 DNA reads TGTGCCAGCAGTTCACCAGCGGGGGGGCCCGATGAGCAGTTCTTC. Translation gives CASSSPAGGPDEQFF.